The present TCR beta chain was sequenced within a study of post-analysis software for immune sequencing data (dated by TCRdb to 2014 to 2015). In terms of the full investigation: Relapsing-remitting, secondary progressive and progressive-relapsing multiple sclerosis were recorded as disease courses, and subtype annotation was lacking for some patients. The patient repertoires were compared against 11 previously published healthy control repertoires obtained from donors aged 6 to 25 years. A subset of samples was prepared in parallel using single-end sample barcoding, then pooled and co-amplified after Illumina adapter ligation. Results and caveats for the whole study, not just this receptor: Multiple sclerosis patients had significantly lower normalized Chao1 diversity than controls, a result that suggests substantial peripheral T-cell clonal expansion. Direct clustering with F measure showed strong co-clustering of samples prepared in the same batch, prompting a batch-effect correction. The multiple sclerosis patient group was slightly younger than the control group. Significantly higher frequencies in patients than in controls were found for five TRBV segments, including TRBV5-6, TRBV5-1 and TRBV20-1.

To demonstrate the VDJtools post-analysis software, the study profiled TCR beta repertoires from the peripheral blood of some 13 young patients with multiple sclerosis. The multiple sclerosis patients were children and adolescents ranging in age from roughly 6 to 15 years. Library creation used PCR. The sequencing machine was an Illumina HiSeq 2500. Unique molecular identifiers were incorporated into TCR beta cDNA libraries to reduce PCR and sequencing biases. About 500,000 cDNA molecules were obtained per 1 to 10 million input T cells, so each molecule approximated one T cell. The patient libraries were prepared and sequenced with the same protocol used for the earlier healthy control dataset. Within a given batch, samples were prepared together, multiplexed and sequenced on the same HiSeq lane. The published analysis was carried out like this. Raw barcoded reads were processed with MIGEC, discarding single-read molecular identifier groups before consensus assembly and CDR3 extraction. VDJtools was used for post-analysis of the clonotype tables, and diversity was normalized by down-sampling every dataset to the size of the smallest sample. In repertoire overlap clustering, CDR3 amino acid sequences, but not nucleotide sequences, were matched to correct batch-related cross-sample contamination. TCRdb trimmed public reads at Q25 via fastp, called clones via MiXCR and kept in-frame beta chains. Every distinct CDR3 protein forms one entry, paired with its most common genes and DNA. The V and J calls come from TCRdb's annotation, not from the publication. A total of hundreds of thousands of distinct CDR3 sequences appear in this sample, about 27% of them only once. Approximately 0.55% of the sample goes to the ten largest clones.

This clonotype came up a few times. What this receptor recognizes is not known. No clone much larger than this one lies a single base away; base qualities are absent. CDR3 length: 16 amino acids, cysteine to phenylalanine. Only CDR3 DNA remains: 48 bases, in frame from the first base. Relative to germline, V is 4 bases shorter and J is 7 bases shorter, with 21 bases between their ends. From the germline V gene, CDR1 is SGHRS and CDR2 is YFSETQ. The specimen sequenced was blood. The chain joins TRBV5-1 to TRBJ2-1; matching of 6 bases hints at TRBD1 as the D gene. The receptor was derived from a girl aged 10-17 years with multiple sclerosis. The CDR3 protein is CASSPVDRRIGNEQFF. In nucleotides, the sequence is TGCGCCAGCAGCCCCGTAGACAGGAGGATCGGAAATGAGCAGTTCTTC.